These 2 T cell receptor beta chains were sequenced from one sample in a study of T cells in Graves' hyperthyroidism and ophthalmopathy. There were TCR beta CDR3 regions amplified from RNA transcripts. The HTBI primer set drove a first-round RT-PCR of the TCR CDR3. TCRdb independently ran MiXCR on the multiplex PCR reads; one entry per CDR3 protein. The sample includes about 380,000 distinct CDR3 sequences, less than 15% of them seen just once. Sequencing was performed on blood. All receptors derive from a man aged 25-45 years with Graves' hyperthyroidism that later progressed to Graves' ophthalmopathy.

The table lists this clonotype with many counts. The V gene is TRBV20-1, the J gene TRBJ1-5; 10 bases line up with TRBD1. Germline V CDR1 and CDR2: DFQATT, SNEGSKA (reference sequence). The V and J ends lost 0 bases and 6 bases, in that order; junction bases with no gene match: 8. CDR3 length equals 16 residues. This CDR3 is CSARDDRGLSSQPQHF. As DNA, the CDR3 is TGCAGTGCTAGAGATGACAGGGGGCTTAGTAGTCAGCCCCAGCATTTT.

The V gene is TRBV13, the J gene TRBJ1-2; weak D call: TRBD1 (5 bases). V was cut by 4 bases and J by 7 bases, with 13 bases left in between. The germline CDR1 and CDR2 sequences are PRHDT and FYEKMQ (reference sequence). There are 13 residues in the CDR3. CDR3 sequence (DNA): TGTGCCAGCAGCTGTCCCGGGGCCTCTGGCTACACCTTC. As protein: CASSCPGASGYTF.